This T cell receptor beta chain was documented in a study of T-cell reconstitution after alpha-beta-depleted transplantation in children (dated by TCRdb to about 2016). About the study as a whole: T-cell immune reconstitution after TCRalphabeta/CD19-depleted allogeneic hematopoietic cell transplantation in children was quantitatively tracked in the study by means of TCR repertoire profiling.

As encoded in the germline V gene (reference sequence), CDR1 is GTSNPN while CDR2 is SVGIG. The CDR3 spans 17 residues, from the cysteine through the phenylalanine. Left in the record is the CDR3 DNA by itself, 51 bases read in frame from the first base. Trimmed from V: 3 bases; trimmed from J: 4 bases; junction bases lacking a gene match: 8. Turning to this clonotype: Its target antigen remains unknown. Base qualities are not at hand, and no much larger clone is one base apart.

Library preparation employed PCR. Sequencing used an Illumina HiSeq 2500. Molecular barcoding was employed in the preparation of TCR libraries, with unique molecular identifiers being used to normalize TCRbeta repertoire quantification. Clones were called with MiXCR by TCRdb after fastp trimmed the public reads at Q25, and only in-frame beta chains were retained. Under each unique CDR3 protein, matching rows form one entry showing the most common genes and DNA. The sample table contains around 200,000 distinct CDR3 sequences; only one count was recorded for 8.5% to 10% of them. The ten largest clones add up to about 6.2% of the sample.

The clonotype was recovered from a human donor who donated a stem cell graft to a child with acute lymphoblastic leukemia. Specimen: PBMCs from the stem cell graft donor, collected from the stem cell graft. This sequence uses TRBV30 and TRBJ2-3; TRBD2 fits 15 bases in the junction. CDR3 protein: CAWSRTSGGAFADTQYF. The DNA sequence is as follows: TGTGCCTGGAGCCGGACTAGCGGGGGGGCGTTCGCAGATACGCAGTATTTT.